One T cell receptor beta chain is described in this entry. Its antigen is not known. TCRdb re-called the reads through MiXCR, storing one row per CDR3 protein. The sample carries about 480,000 distinct CDR3 sequences, around 35% recorded once. The sample comes from a study of T cell repertoires in cytomegalovirus infection. Study information: Peptides in the study included HLA-C-restricted and HLA-B-restricted CMV epitopes. Matching HLA type and CMV infection were both indicated by public TCR beta signatures.

This CDR3 spans 17 amino acids. The junction had 14 bases not matched to a gene; V was cut back by 3 bases and J by 6 bases. Germline CDR1 reads GTSNPN; CDR2 reads SVGIG (reference sequence). Whole-study results and caveats: Summed frequency of shared TCR beta families picked out CMV carriers who also had the relevant HLA. In two of eight donors, the top clonotype was HLA-C-restricted CMV-specific.

The sequencing used cultured PBMCs, collected from culture after CMV antigen stimulation. The chain uses TRBV30 and TRBJ2-2; TRBD1 agrees at 9 bases. The TCR sequence derives from a human donor in good health (CMV status not recorded). Some clones in this sample may be carry-over from other donors' samples. As DNA, the CDR3 is TGTGCCTGGAGGGACAGGGGTGCCCGGGCTTGGGCCGGGGAGCTGTTTTTT. Translating it yields CAWRDRGARAWAGELFF.